This TCR beta chain was profiled in a study of shared clonotypes between healthy human individuals. The germline V and J ends were trimmed by 0 bases and 6 bases, with 12 bases remaining between them. The V gene's germline CDR1 is SGHAT and CDR2 FQNNGV. The CDR3 extends over 14 amino acids. Only CD45RO-negative cells positively selected for CCR7 counted as naive CD8 cells, so terminally differentiated effector memory CD45RA+ cells were excluded. Sequencing used immunoSEQ multiplex PCR; TCRdb keeps in-frame clones, though not all of them. This table holds around 1.9 million clones, roughly 95% found once.

The source material was naive CD8+ T cells from PBMCs. The receptor was derived from a young man in good health. Some clones in this sample may be carry-over from other donors' samples. This chain links TRBV11-2 with TRBJ2-7; tentatively, D is TRBD2 (6 bases). Here the CDR3 DNA reads TGTGCCAGCAGCTTAGACCCCCCGGGAGCCGAGCAGTACTTC. It codes for CASSLDPPGAEQYF.